This T cell receptor (beta chain) was sequenced during a study of tumor and adjacent non-tumor tissue in lung cancer. Study-wide background: There were some 12 adenocarcinoma, a couple of squamous cell carcinoma and 1 small cell lung cancer cases. Stage I to III disease affected 9 to 10 men and roughly 5 women aged about 31 to 85. Broader study findings: Tumor repertoires had a smaller top 100 clone share than normal lung.

Three rounds of nested PCR, following a modified ARM-PCR protocol, produced the TCRbeta library. One entry per CDR3 protein results from TCRdb running MiXCR on the multiplex PCR reads. This sample carries some 97,000 distinct CDR3 sequences, 50% to 70% of them seen once, and the ten largest clones take roughly 19%. The V gene's germline CDR1 is SGHAT and CDR2 FQNNGV. The CDR3 extends over 15 amino acids. Worth noting for this clonotype: Its antigen is currently unknown. At one of its ends the junction is not consistent with the germline gene, which may arise from a read error.

RNA was extracted from bulk tissue without any cell sorting. Distant lung tissue was collected more than 3 cm away from the tumor edge. Sequencing input: distant non-tumor lung tissue. This chain joins TRBV11-2 and TRBJ2-2; the match to TRBD2 covers 7 bases. The sequence came from a man aged 25 to 40 with non-small cell lung cancer. Here the CDR3 reads CASSLGREVAGKLFF. The CDR3 coding sequence is TGTGCCAGCAGTCTCGGACGGGAGGTCGCCGGGAAGCTGTTTTTT.